This T cell receptor (beta chain) was recorded in a study of blood T cell repertoires in COVID-19. Study in general: T cells, B-cell-depleted T cells, or PBMCs supplied cDNA or gDNA.

Original processing notes: By means of reference gene primer amplification, nucleated cell counts were estimated. Sequencing used immunoSEQ multiplex PCR; TCRdb keeps in-frame clones, though not all of them. The DNA gave D and trimming, while V, J and clone size come from that table. The sample carries about 140,000 clones, 84% recorded once. Across fewer than 25 US areas, participants ranged in age from roughly 18 to 95 years. Participant reports of clinical history set cohort assignment. V lost 5 bases to trimming and J lost 7 bases, with 14 bases between them. This CDR3 contains 14 residues. Germline V CDR1 and CDR2: KGHDR, SFDVKD.

The chain couples TRBV24-1 to TRBJ2-1; possible D gene TRBD1, 5 bases. The sequenced sample consisted of PBMCs or T cells enriched from blood (not recorded which). This sequence was found in a middle-aged man with acute COVID-19. The chain's CDR3 is CATSGLAGSNEQFF. The CDR3, as DNA: TGTGCCACCAGTGGACTGGCAGGGTCAAATGAGCAGTTCTTC.